The T cell receptor beta chain described here comes from a study of T cells in localized non-small cell lung cancer. About this clone itself: Its matching antigen is unknown.

TCRdb's table, derived via immunoSEQ multiplex PCR, lists solely in-frame clones and lacks some. The sample holds 25,000 to 35,000 clones, roughly 87% seen once. The study, taken as a whole, reports: The highest T cell clonality was in uninvolved adjacent lung, above tumor. The study detected a median about 60 of the top 100 tumor clones in adjacent lung.

CDR3 size: 15 residues. The J segment lost 5 bases and the V segment lost 8 bases, leaving 12 bases of the junction unmatched. CDR1 is SGHDN and CDR2 is FVKESK in the germline V gene. The sequences come from peripheral blood mononuclear cells, collected before any cancer treatment. The chain is built from TRBV14 and TRBJ2-5, with 9 bases aligning to TRBD2. This TCR came from a woman aged 35-75 years with stage III lung adenocarcinoma. The CDR3 DNA is TGTGCCAGCCCCCTGTTAGCGGGGGAGGGGGAGACCCAGTACTTC. Translation gives CASPLLAGEGETQYF.